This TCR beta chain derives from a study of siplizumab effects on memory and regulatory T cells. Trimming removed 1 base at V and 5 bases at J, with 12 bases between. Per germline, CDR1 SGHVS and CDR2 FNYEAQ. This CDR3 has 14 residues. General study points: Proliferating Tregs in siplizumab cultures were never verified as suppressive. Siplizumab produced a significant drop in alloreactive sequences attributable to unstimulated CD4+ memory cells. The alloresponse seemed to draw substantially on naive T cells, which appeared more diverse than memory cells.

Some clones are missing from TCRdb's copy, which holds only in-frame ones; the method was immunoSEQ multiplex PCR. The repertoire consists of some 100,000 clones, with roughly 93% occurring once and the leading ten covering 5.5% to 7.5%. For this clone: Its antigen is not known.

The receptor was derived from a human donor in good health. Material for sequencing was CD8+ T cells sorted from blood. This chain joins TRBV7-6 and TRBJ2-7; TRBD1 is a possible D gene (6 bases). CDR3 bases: TGTGCCAGCAGCTTAGTACAGGGTTTGGACGAGCAGTACTTC. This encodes CASSLVQGLDEQYF. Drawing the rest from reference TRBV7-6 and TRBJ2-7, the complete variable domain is GAGVSQSPRYKVTKRGQDVALRCDPISGHVSLYWYRQALGQGPEFLTYFNYEAQQDKSGLPNDRFSAERPEGSISTLTIQRTEQRDSAMYRCASSLVQGLDEQYFGPGTRLTVT.